This is a list of T cell receptor beta chains from one sample in a study of T cells after yellow fever vaccination. From the 5' RACE reads, TCRdb called clonotypes with MiXCR, one entry per CDR3 protein. This table holds about 630,000 distinct CDR3 sequences, approximately 13% found once. The sample here was PBMCs, taken on the day of the yellow fever booster vaccination. The receptors were gathered from a man aged 30 to 39 who received the YFV17D yellow fever vaccine. CDR3s include the opening cysteine and the closing phenylalanine or tryptophan. D genes are given only for firm matches. Some rows mark clone size as missing; the rest say once, few, many or name a class of expanded clone.

d_call	clone_size	v_call	j_call	cdr3_aa	cdr3_nt
NA	many	TRBV27	TRBJ1-5	CASSRTGLGNQPQHF	TGTGCCAGCAGTCGTACAGGGCTCGGCAATCAGCCCCAGCATTTT
TRBD1	many	TRBV7-8	TRBJ1-1	CASSGPGTGGGTEAFF	TGTGCCAGCAGCGGACCCGGGACAGGGGGCGGCACTGAAGCTTTCTTT
TRBD2	NA	TRBV4-3	TRBJ2-5	CASSQDAGERETQYF	TGCGCCAGCAGCCAAGACGCGGGAGAGCGTGAGACCCAGTACTTC
NA	few	TRBV24-1	TRBJ2-5	CATSDQGFQETQYF	TGTGCCACCAGTGATCAGGGATTCCAAGAGACCCAGTACTTC
TRBD1	NA	TRBV20-1	TRBJ1-2	CSASSRDRGYGYTF	TGCAGTGCTAGTTCCCGGGACAGGGGGTATGGCTACACCTTC
NA	NA	TRBV9	TRBJ2-5	CASSVKGGPETQYF	TGTGCCAGCAGCGTTAAGGGCGGCCCAGAGACCCAGTACTTC
TRBD2	few	TRBV12-3/TRBV12-4	TRBJ2-1	CASSLWGNGGRNEQFF	TGTGCCAGCAGTTTATGGGGAAATGGCGGGAGGAATGAGCAGTTCTTC
TRBD2	few	TRBV9	TRBJ2-5	CASSVNDLSGRGTQYF	TGTGCCAGCAGCGTAAACGACCTTAGCGGGAGAGGGACCCAGTACTTC
TRBD2	NA	TRBV6-1	TRBJ2-3	CASTDYPSSGAQYF	TGTGCCAGCACCGACTACCCATCTAGCGGGGCCCAGTATTTT
TRBD2	NA	TRBV6-2/TRBV6-3	TRBJ2-7	CANLLAENYEQYF	TGTGCCAACTTACTAGCGGAAAACTACGAGCAGTACTTC
NA	NA	TRBV27	TRBJ2-5	CASSTLPTGGEETQYF	TGTGCCAGCAGTACACTCCCAACAGGAGGTGAAGAGACCCAGTACTTC
TRBD1	NA	TRBV7-8	TRBJ2-7	CASSLEGQGVYEQYF	TGTGCCAGCAGCTTAGAGGGACAGGGGGTTTACGAGCAGTACTTC
NA	NA	TRBV6-1	TRBJ2-7	CASSPFISSTGTYEQYF	TGTGCCAGCAGTCCCTTTATTTCTTCGACAGGAACCTACGAGCAGTACTTC
TRBD1	NA	TRBV20-1	TRBJ2-3	CSAYPGTGGGDTQYF	TGCAGTGCTTACCCAGGGACAGGGGGCGGGGATACGCAGTATTTT
NA	few	TRBV5-1	TRBJ2-3	CASSLVSPDTQYF	TGCGCCAGCAGCTTGGTCTCCCCCGATACGCAGTATTTT
NA	many	TRBV19	TRBJ2-2	CASSVANTGELFF	TGTGCCAGTAGTGTAGCGAACACCGGGGAGCTGTTTTTT
TRBD1	NA	TRBV5-1	TRBJ2-5	CASSVGRGRGLETQYF	TGCGCCAGCAGCGTGGGCAGGGGGCGCGGTCTGGAGACCCAGTACTTC
NA	NA	TRBV5-1	TRBJ2-7	CASSFDSQREQYF	TGCGCCAGCAGCTTTGATTCCCAGCGTGAGCAGTACTTC
NA	few	TRBV7-8	TRBJ2-7	CASSSPGGSVVKGDYEQYF	TGTGCCAGCAGCTCCCCGGGTGGGAGCGTTGTTAAAGGGGACTACGAGCAGTACTTC
NA	NA	TRBV15	TRBJ2-3	CATGKDYLDTQYF	TGTGCCACCGGTAAGGACTACTTGGATACGCAGTATTTT